What follows are 9 T cell receptor beta chains derived from one specimen sequenced in a study of blood T cell repertoires in COVID-19. Only in-frame clones appear in the TCRdb table, and some are missing; sequencing was by immunoSEQ multiplex PCR. Altogether more than 85,000 clones are present, around four fifths being singletons, with the ten largest covering about 9%. What was sequenced was peripheral blood. These receptors all come from a man between 60 and 70 years old with active or convalescent COVID-19.

The rearrangement joins TRBV6-2 or TRBV6-3 to TRBJ1-2; the match to TRBD1 covers 7 bases. This CDR3 is 12 amino acids long. V gave up 5 bases and J gave up 6 bases; unmatched junction bases: 3. CDR1 is MNHEY and CDR2 is SVGEGT in the germline V gene. CDR3 protein: CASSTGVHGYTF. CDR3 DNA sequence: TGTGCCAGCAGTACAGGGGTCCATGGCTACACCTTC.

The chain carries TRBV19 and TRBJ1-5; 8 bases line up with TRBD1. The CDR3 has 16 amino acids. From germline, CDR1 is LNHDA and CDR2 SQIVND (reference sequence). Losses at the gene ends were 1 base for V and 2 bases for J; bases not matched to a gene: 4. This CDR3 reads CASSIGGGQGNQPQHF. CDR3 DNA sequence: TGTGCCAGTAGTATAGGGGGGGGACAGGGCAATCAGCCCCAGCATTTT.

The V and J genes are TRBV6-6 and TRBJ2-2; 13 bases fit TRBD2. The CDR3 runs to 17 residues. In germline, CDR1 is MNHNY, CDR2 SVGAGI (reference sequence). The junction had 8 bases not matched to a gene; V was cut back by 5 bases and J by 5 bases. The DNA for the CDR3 is TGTGCCAGCAGTCCCGGGACTAGCGGGAAAGGTACCGGGGAGCTGTTTTTT. Its translation: CASSPGTSGKGTGELFF.

The gene calls are TRBV2 and TRBJ1-1, with no clear D. CDR1 SNHLY and CDR2 FYNNEI come from the germline V gene. This CDR3 spans 14 amino acids. V gave up 7 bases and J gave up 0 bases, with 12 bases separating them. The CDR3: CASTPYSLNTEAFF. The CDR3 DNA reads as TGTGCCAGCACCCCTTACAGCCTGAACACTGAAGCTTTCTTT. The full variable domain, its missing parts supplied by reference TRBV2 and TRBJ1-1, is EPEVTQTPSHQVTQMGQEVILRCVPISNHLYFYWYRQILGQKVEFLVSFYNNEISEKSEIFDDQFSVERPDGSNFTLKIRSTKLEDSAMYFCASTPYSLNTEAFFGQGTRLTVV.

This chain connects TRBV11-2 to TRBJ2-7; the match to TRBD2 covers 7 bases. CDR1 is SGHAT and CDR2 is FQNNGV in the germline V gene. This CDR3 has 15 residues. With 5 bases clipped from V and 3 bases from J, the junction kept 10 bases outside the gene matches. The CDR3 region is CASSDRGGSLYEQYF. The CDR3 region has the DNA TGTGCCAGCAGCGACCGGGGCGGGAGCCTCTACGAGCAGTACTTC.

The CDR3 sequence is CASSLYLTGGGTYNSPLHF. The CDR3 DNA reads as TGTGCCAGCAGTTTATACCTAACAGGGGGCGGCACCTATAATTCACCCCTCCACTTT. The rearrangement links TRBV28 to TRBJ1-6, with 9 bases that match TRBD1. From germline, CDR1 is MDHEN and CDR2 SYDVKM. The ends lost 1 base at V and 2 bases at J; junction bases unmatched: 9. This CDR3 is 19 amino acids long.

The rearrangement links TRBV18 to TRBJ2-1; 10 bases line up with TRBD1. Trimming removed 8 bases from V and 7 bases from J; junction bases left unmatched: 5. CDR1 is KGHSH and CDR2 is LQKENI in the germline V gene. The CDR3 is made up of 13 amino acids. The CDR3: CASGGQGWNEQFF. The CDR3 DNA is TGTGCCAGCGGGGGACAGGGGTGGAATGAGCAGTTCTTC.

This clone appeared once. The CDR3 is CASSPLAGVADGELFF. CDR3 sequence (DNA): TGTGCCAGCAGCCCACTAGCGGGAGTGGCGGACGGGGAGCTGTTTTTT. J is TRBJ2-2 and V is TRBV7-7; 11 positions match TRBD2. Trimming at V came to 5 bases and at J to 7 bases, leaving 9 bases not matched to a gene. The CDR3 loop spans 16 amino acids. The germline gives CDR1 SSHAT, CDR2 FNYEAQ (reference sequence).

This clone showed up just a few times. The chain links TRBV7-9 to TRBJ1-1; D might be TRBD1 (5 bases). Germline V lookup: CDR1 SEHNR, CDR2 FQNEAQ (reference sequence). The CDR3 has 15 residues. The V gene lost 5 bases and the J gene lost 5 bases, with 18 bases spanning the gap. CDR3 region: CASSPQGLGGTEAFF. The DNA for the CDR3 is TGTGCCAGCAGCCCCCAGGGTCTCGGGGGGACTGAAGCTTTCTTT.